This record covers a single TCR beta chain. The record originates from a study of blood T cell repertoires in COVID-19. Study-wide context: In each case, the material was cDNA or gDNA derived from T cells, B-cell-depleted T cells, or PBMCs.

Original methodology: Estimated nucleated cell counts came from reference gene primer amplification. Here immunoSEQ multiplex PCR was the method, and the copy in TCRdb shows in-frame clones only, minus some. V and J calls and clone size are those listed in that table; D and trimming were worked out from the DNA. This table holds 150,000 to 160,000 clones, approximately 83% found once. One Seattle source followed patients from active infection through their disease course. Material for sequencing was peripheral blood. The origin of this receptor is a woman aged 60-70 years with COVID-19, enrolled during active disease.

The CDR3 DNA reads as TGCGCCAGCAGCATCGGGACAGGGGCGGTTAATTCACCCCTCCACTTT. Its protein product is CASSIGTGAVNSPLHF. The rearrangement links TRBV5-1 to TRBJ1-6; 10 bases match TRBD1. Trimming at V came to 4 bases and at J to 6 bases, leaving 7 bases not matched to a gene. The CDR3 is 16 amino acids. The germline V gene encodes CDR1 SGHRS and CDR2 YFSETQ.